Sequencing of this T cell receptor beta chain was carried out in a study of PD-1 blockade in classical Hodgkin lymphoma. The method was immunoSEQ multiplex PCR; TCRdb's version includes in-frame clones alone and lacks a portion of them. The repertoire holds roughly 41,000 clones, with roughly 88% as singletons. Concerning this clone: Its specificity is unknown.

Patients all relapsed after autologous stem cell transplantation, and there was variation in brentuximab vedotin exposure. General study findings and limits: Newly diagnosed and completely responding patients shared comparable baseline diversity.

J gave up 4 bases and V 5 bases, and 4 bases lay outside the gene matches. CDR1 is LNHDA, CDR2 SQIVND, per germline (reference sequence). The CDR3 consists of 14 residues. The chain links TRBV19 to TRBJ2-5; 10 positions match TRBD2. The sequence was obtained from a human donor with classical Hodgkin lymphoma. Here the sequenced sample was peripheral blood mononuclear cells (PBMCs), taken before the second cycle of nivolumab. CDR3: CASSARLAGETQYF. The CDR3 region has the DNA TGTGCCAGTAGTGCCCGACTAGCGGGAGAGACCCAGTACTTC.